This T cell receptor beta chain was identified in a study of T cell changes during pregnancy in multiple sclerosis. Using immunoSEQ multiplex PCR, the repertoire was profiled, and TCRdb retains in-frame clones only, with some absent. Of more than 60,000 clones detected, roughly 92% appear once; the ten largest clones hold more than 1.4%. This specimen consisted of peripheral blood, obtained in the second trimester of pregnancy. This sequence was found in a female donor with multiple sclerosis, enrolled in a pregnancy study.

As DNA, the CDR3 is TGCGCCAGCAGCTTGGTGTCAGGGGGCAAGGATGGCTACACCTTC. Amino acids: CASSLVSGGKDGYTF. This chain uses TRBV5-1 with TRBJ1-2; 8 bases fit TRBD1. This CDR3 has 15 amino acids. Germline V CDR1 and CDR2: SGHRS, YFSETQ. V shed 0 bases and J 6 bases; nucleotides not matched to a gene: 7. Full variable domain (rest looked up from reference TRBV5-1 and TRBJ1-2): KAGVTQTPRYLIKTRGQQVTLSCSPISGHRSVSWYQQTPGQGLQFLFEYFSETQRNKGNFPGRFSGRQFSNSRSEMNVSTLELGDSALYLCASSLVSGGKDGYTFGSGTRLTVV.